This is a list of T cell receptor beta chains from one sample in a study of blood T cell repertoires in COVID-19. TCRdb's table, derived via immunoSEQ multiplex PCR, lists solely in-frame clones and lacks some. Of approximately 230,000 clones listed, 88% are singletons. Material for sequencing was peripheral blood. All receptors come from an elderly man with acute or convalescent COVID-19. Both conserved end residues are part of each CDR3. D genes are given only for firm matches. Clone size is stated in some rows and not others, as once, few, many or a class when expanded.

v_call	clone_size	j_call	cdr3_length	d_call	cdr3_nt	cdr3_aa
TRBV6-1	NA	TRBJ1-4	13	NA	TGTGCCAGCAGTGAGGAGGATGATGAAAAACTGTTTTTT	CASSEEDDEKLFF
TRBV19	NA	TRBJ1-1	14	NA	TGTGCCAGTAGTATGACTGTTATGAACACTGAAGCTTTCTTT	CASSMTVMNTEAFF
TRBV18	NA	TRBJ1-4	13	NA	TGTGCCAGCTCGACCAAGGAGGGTGAAAAACTGTTTTTT	CASSTKEGEKLFF
TRBV20-1	NA	TRBJ1-2	14	TRBD1	TGCAGTGCTAGTTCGCAGGGGGTAAACTATGGCTACACCTTC	CSASSQGVNYGYTF
TRBV11-2	NA	TRBJ2-5	13	NA	TGTGCCAGCAGCCAGACTAGTCTGGAGACCCAGTACTTC	CASSQTSLETQYF
TRBV19	NA	TRBJ1-5	14	NA	TGTGCCAGTAGCCGCCTGGGGCCTAATCAGCCCCAGCATTTT	CASSRLGPNQPQHF
TRBV5-6	NA	TRBJ2-7	14	NA	TGTGCCAGCAGCTTGGTCGGAGGGATCAGCGAGCAGTACTTC	CASSLVGGISEQYF
TRBV6-5	NA	TRBJ2-7	12	NA	TGTGCCAGCAGTCTACAGGGATACGAGCAGTACTTC	CASSLQGYEQYF
TRBV7-2	NA	TRBJ2-3	16	TRBD2	TGTGCCAGCAGCTTAGGTAAGGGACTAAACACAGATACGCAGTATTTT	CASSLGKGLNTDTQYF
TRBV28	NA	TRBJ1-5	14	TRBD1	TGTGCCAGCAGTTTGGGACAGGGTGGGCAGCCCCAGCATTTT	CASSLGQGGQPQHF
TRBV18	NA	TRBJ1-1	15	NA	TGTGCCAGCTCGCCAATGCAGGGTATGGGAACTGAAGCTTTCTTT	CASSPMQGMGTEAFF
TRBV7-2	NA	TRBJ1-2	15	TRBD1	TGTGCCAGCAGCTCCTTTCCGGGACAGGGGATTACGAACACCTTC	CASSSFPGQGITNTF
TRBV7-8	NA	TRBJ2-3	16	TRBD2	TGTGCCAGCAGCTTATCACTAGCGGGGCACACAGATACGCAGTATTTT	CASSLSLAGHTDTQYF
TRBV3-1/TRBV3-2	NA	TRBJ2-5	14	TRBD2	TGTGCCAGCAGCGGCGGACTAGCGAAGGAGACCCAGTACTTC	CASSGGLAKETQYF
TRBV6-1	once	TRBJ1-3	17	NA	TGTGCCAGCAGTGAATCACAGGGTGGATTGTCTGGAAACACCATATATTTT	CASSESQGGLSGNTIYF
TRBV12-5	NA	TRBJ1-2	15	TRBD1	TGTGCTAGTGGTTGGGACAGCCAGACTAACTATGGCTACACCTTC	CASGWDSQTNYGYTF
TRBV6-5	few	TRBJ1-5	15	TRBD1	TGTGCCAGCAGTCGGGACAGGGGAAGCAATCAGCCCCAGCATTTT	CASSRDRGSNQPQHF
TRBV7-3	NA	TRBJ2-2	15	NA	TGTGCCAGCAGCTTAGGTGGGGGCAGCCCCGGGGAGCTGTTTTTT	CASSLGGGSPGELFF
TRBV7-9	NA	TRBJ1-3	14	TRBD1	TGTGCCAGCGGCGAGACAGGGGGCGGAAACACCATATATTTT	CASGETGGGNTIYF
TRBV7-2	NA	TRBJ1-2	17	TRBD1	TGTGCCAGCAGCTGGGGGACAGGGGGCGTCCCGAACTATGGCTACACCTTC	CASSWGTGGVPNYGYTF
TRBV2	NA	TRBJ1-4	13	NA	TGTGCCAGCAGTGAGAGGGAAAGGGAAAAACTGTTTTTT	CASSEREREKLFF
TRBV7-2	NA	TRBJ2-7	14	NA	TGTGCCAGCAGCCAGGGGCTAGGAGGCTACGAGCAGTACTTC	CASSQGLGGYEQYF
TRBV4-1	once	TRBJ2-2	19	TRBD1	TGCGCCAGCAGCCAAGGATTCCGCGTGGGACAGACAAACACCGGGGAGCTGTTTTTT	CASSQGFRVGQTNTGELFF
TRBV7-8	NA	TRBJ1-5	15	NA	TGTGCCAGCAGCATATCGACAGTTAGCAATCAGCCCCAGCATTTT	CASSISTVSNQPQHF
TRBV7-3	many	TRBJ2-1	15	NA	TGTGCCAGCAGCTTATATGGTGGGGAGGTCGGTGAGCAGTTCTTC	CASSLYGGEVGEQFF
TRBV5-1	NA	TRBJ1-2	14	NA	TGCGCCAGCAGCCTCGGACAGTCGAGCTATGGCTACACCTTC	CASSLGQSSYGYTF
TRBV5-1	once	TRBJ1-1	14	TRBD1	TGCGCCAGTAATACGGGACAGGGTGGCACTGAAGCTTTCTTT	CASNTGQGGTEAFF
TRBV27	NA	TRBJ1-1	13	NA	TGTGCCAGCCTTAACGGGAGGAGGACTGAAGCTTTCTTT	CASLNGRRTEAFF
TRBV7-9	NA	TRBJ2-4	13	NA	TGTGCCAGCAGCCGACTGGCCAAAAACATTCAGTACTTC	CASSRLAKNIQYF
TRBV7-3	NA	TRBJ2-1	15	TRBD2	TGTGCCAGCAGCTTAAGACTAGCGGGGTACAATGAGCAGTTCTTC	CASSLRLAGYNEQFF
TRBV21-1	NA	TRBJ1-5	16	NA	TGTGCCAGCACCAAGCCAAGACAGGGGGGTGGTCAGCCCCAGCATTTT	CASTKPRQGGGQPQHF
TRBV12-3/TRBV12-4	NA	TRBJ2-7	13	TRBD2	TGTGCCAGCAGTCCTAGCGGTTCCTACGAGCAGTACTTC	CASSPSGSYEQYF
TRBV11-2	NA	TRBJ2-5	14	TRBD2	TGTGCCAGCAGCCCAGGACTGGGAGGGGAGACCCAGTACTTC	CASSPGLGGETQYF
TRBV2	NA	TRBJ2-3	13	TRBD2	TGTGCCAGCAGTCCTGGACTAGCTGATACGCAGTATTTT	CASSPGLADTQYF
TRBV25-1	NA	TRBJ2-5	13	NA	TGTGCCAGCAGTGCCGGAGCCCAAGAGACCCAGTACTTC	CASSAGAQETQYF
TRBV4-3	NA	TRBJ2-2	16	NA	TGCGCCAGCAGCTCGGGGCGGGGTGCCAACACCGGGGAGCTGTTTTTT	CASSSGRGANTGELFF
TRBV5-5	NA	TRBJ1-2	15	NA	TGTGCCAGCAGCTTGGCCGGCGACTCGGGGATTGGCTACACCTTC	CASSLAGDSGIGYTF
TRBV6-4	NA	TRBJ2-2	14	TRBD2	TGTGCCAGCCGGAAAGCGGGGAGCACCGGGGAGCTGTTTTTT	CASRKAGSTGELFF
TRBV7-2	NA	TRBJ1-4	14	NA	TGTGCCAGCAGCTCCGCAGGGCCCGGTGAAAAACTGTTTTTT	CASSSAGPGEKLFF
TRBV4-1	NA	TRBJ1-4	15	TRBD1	TGCGCCAGCAGCCAAGGGGGGACAGGGGGAGAAAAACTGTTTTTT	CASSQGGTGGEKLFF
TRBV25-1	NA	TRBJ2-5	15	NA	TGTGCCAGCAGTGCCCGCCACGGGGGCCAAGAGACCCAGTACTTC	CASSARHGGQETQYF
TRBV7-9	NA	TRBJ2-3	14	TRBD1	TGTGCCAGCAGCCCTGGGACAGTTACAGATACGCAGTATTTT	CASSPGTVTDTQYF
TRBV7-2	NA	TRBJ1-4	14	TRBD1	TGTGCCAGCCGCCTGACAGGGACTAATGAAAAACTGTTTTTT	CASRLTGTNEKLFF
TRBV11-2	NA	TRBJ2-2	14	NA	TGTGCCAGCAGCTGGGGACTCGACACCGGGGAGCTGTTTTTT	CASSWGLDTGELFF
TRBV5-1	NA	TRBJ1-1	14	TRBD1	TGCGCCAGCAGCAGGACAGGGGGCAGTACTGAAGCTTTCTTT	CASSRTGGSTEAFF
TRBV3-1/TRBV3-2	NA	TRBJ1-5	13	TRBD1	TGTGCCAGCGGACAGGGCTATTATCAGCCCCAGCATTTT	CASGQGYYQPQHF
TRBV5-1	NA	TRBJ1-1	13	NA	TGCGCCAGCAACCAGGGAAGGGACACTGAAGCTTTCTTT	CASNQGRDTEAFF
TRBV6-5	NA	TRBJ2-1	15	TRBD2	TGTGCCAGCACCAGGACTAGCGGGCAATACAATGAGCAGTTCTTC	CASTRTSGQYNEQFF
TRBV5-1	NA	TRBJ2-3	15	TRBD2	TGCGCCAGCAGCTCCCAGCGGGAGCAAGGAGATACGCAGTATTTT	CASSSQREQGDTQYF
TRBV7-2	NA	TRBJ2-1	17	TRBD2	TGTGCCAGCAGCTTAGGGCCCGGAGCGGGGGGGCAACCTGAGCAGTTCTTC	CASSLGPGAGGQPEQFF
TRBV20-1	NA	TRBJ2-7	11	TRBD1	TGCAGTGCCCCGACAGGGGACGAGCAGTACTTC	CSAPTGDEQYF
TRBV7-6	once	TRBJ2-2	18	TRBD2	TGTGCCAGCAGCTTAGTGGGGACTAGCGGGAGCCTCACCGGGGAGCTGTTTTTT	CASSLVGTSGSLTGELFF
TRBV3-1/TRBV3-2	NA	TRBJ1-2	14	TRBD1	TGTGCCAGCAGCCTAGGACAGGGGGGGTATGGCTACACCTTC	CASSLGQGGYGYTF
TRBV5-1	NA	TRBJ1-4	13	NA	TGCGCCAGCAGCTTGGCCCTAGAGGAAAAACTGTTTTTT	CASSLALEEKLFF
TRBV19	NA	TRBJ2-1	15	NA	TGTGCCAGTACGAAGCGGAGGGCCTCCTACAATGAGCAGTTCTTC	CASTKRRASYNEQFF
TRBV9	NA	TRBJ2-1	15	TRBD1	TGTGCCAGCAGCGTATGGGACAGGGTAGGAGATGAGCAGTTCTTC	CASSVWDRVGDEQFF
TRBV7-9	NA	TRBJ2-3	12	NA	TGTGCCAGCAGCTGGAGGCCAGATACGCAGTATTTT	CASSWRPDTQYF
TRBV5-1	NA	TRBJ2-7	14	TRBD2	TGCGCCAGCAGCGAGGGACTAGTTTCCTACGAGCAGTACTTC	CASSEGLVSYEQYF
TRBV7-9	NA	TRBJ2-2	16	TRBD2	TGTGCCAGCCACGACTTAGCGGGAGTTGGCACCGGGGAGCTGTTTTTT	CASHDLAGVGTGELFF
TRBV6-4	NA	TRBJ2-5	13	NA	TGTGCCAGCAGTGACTCTAGAAAAGAGACCCAGTACTTC	CASSDSRKETQYF